This is a list of T cell receptor beta chains from one sample in a study of Graves' ophthalmopathy and Graves' hyperthyroidism. Each CDR3 protein gets one entry after TCRdb re-called the multiplex PCR reads with MiXCR. Among roughly 480,000 distinct CDR3 sequences listed, about 15% were seen once. The specimen was blood. The receptors stem from a woman in her 30s with Graves' ophthalmopathy. CDR3s include the opening cysteine and the closing phenylalanine or tryptophan. A D gene is named only where the DNA matches it firmly. The listing skips clone size in some rows; elsewhere it reads once, few, many or a size class.

>TRBJ1-1|many|TRBV7-9|-
CASSTGLTEAFF
TGTGCCAGCAGCACCGGGCTCACTGAAGCTTTCTTT
>TRBJ2-2|few|TRBV28|-
CASRKRESNTGELFF
TGTGCCAGCAGGAAGAGGGAATCGAACACCGGGGAGCTGTTTTTT
>TRBJ2-7|many|TRBV7-8|TRBD1
CASSLGGQGSEQYF
TGTGCCAGCAGCTTAGGGGGACAGGGTTCCGAGCAGTACTTC
>TRBJ2-7|few|TRBV30|TRBD1
CAWTGTESYEQYF
TGTGCCTGGACGGGGACAGAATCCTACGAGCAGTACTTC
>TRBJ1-5|many|TRBV7-9|-
CASSLDHQPQHF
TGTGCCAGCAGCTTGGATCATCAGCCCCAGCATTTT
>TRBJ1-1|many|TRBV7-9|-
CASSLPSEAFF
TGTGCCAGCAGCCTTCCCTCTGAGGCTTTCTTT
>TRBJ2-7|few|TRBV4-1|TRBD2
CASSQGGGRVYEQYF
TGCGCCAGCAGCCAAGGGGGCGGGAGGGTTTACGAGCAGTACTTC
>TRBJ2-7|many|TRBV15|TRBD2
CATSRGSGGMALEQYF
TGTGCCACCAGCAGGGGTAGCGGGGGGATGGCCCTCGAGCAGTACTTC
>TRBJ2-2|many|TRBV6-1|TRBD1
CASSEETGGAGELFF
TGTGCCAGCAGTGAAGAGACAGGGGGGGCCGGGGAGCTGTTTTTT
>TRBJ2-5|many|TRBV5-1|TRBD1
CASSKGQIQETQYF
TGCGCCAGCAGCAAGGGACAGATCCAAGAGACCCAGTACTTC
>TRBJ2-7|many|TRBV7-9|-
CASSLTRSSYEQYF
TGTGCCAGCAGCTTAACGAGGAGCTCCTACGAGCAGTACTTC
>TRBJ1-5|many|TRBV20-1|-
CSATDSNQPQHF
TGCAGTGCGACAGATAGCAATCAGCCCCAGCATTTT
>TRBJ1-6|many|TRBV24-1|-
CATSEGVGSPLHF
TGTGCCACCAGTGAAGGGGTAGGGTCACCCCTCCACTTT
>TRBJ1-1|many|TRBV7-8|-
CASSLVTIENTEAFF
TGTGCCAGCAGCTTAGTAACCATAGAGAACACTGAAGCTTTCTTT
>TRBJ1-2|many|TRBV19|-
CASAARTVNPNNYGYTF
TGTGCCAGCGCCGCGCGGACGGTGAACCCAAATAACTATGGCTACACCTTC
>TRBJ2-5|many|TRBV2|-
CASKKLGSGPEYF
TGTGCCAGCAAGAAGCTAGGTTCGGGACCCGAGTACTTC
>TRBJ2-5|-|TRBV6-1|-
CASTSRMIGETQYF
TGTGCCAGCACCTCGCGGATGATAGGAGAGACCCAGTACTTC
>TRBJ2-5|many|TRBV19|TRBD1
CASSLGQGIGETQYF
TGTGCCAGTAGTTTGGGACAGGGAATAGGGGAGACCCAGTACTTC
>TRBJ1-2|many|TRBV25-1|TRBD1
CASSEVFPDRGRYTF
TGTGCCAGCAGTGAAGTTTTCCCGGACAGGGGGAGGTACACCTTC
>TRBJ2-7|many|TRBV5-1|TRBD1
CASRIGTAYEQYF
TGCGCCAGCAGGATCGGGACAGCCTACGAGCAGTACTTC
>TRBJ1-2|-|TRBV3-1|-
CASSLSARLTF
TGTGCCAGCAGCCTAAGCGCAAGGCTCACCTTC
>TRBJ2-5|once|TRBV29-1|-
CSVEGQIETQYF
TGCAGCGTGGAAGGACAGATTGAGACCCAGTACTTC
>TRBJ1-5|many|TRBV6-1|-
CASSEYGNQPQHF
TGTGCCAGCAGTGAATACGGGAATCAGCCCCAGCATTTT
>TRBJ2-2|many|TRBV6-2/TRBV6-3|TRBD2
CASSYYGLADTGELFF
TGTGCCAGCAGTTACTACGGACTAGCCGACACCGGGGAGCTGTTTTTT
>TRBJ2-7|many|TRBV11-2|-
CASSLHSAAPSYEQYF
TGTGCCAGCAGCTTGCATAGCGCGGCCCCTTCCTACGAGCAGTACTTC
>TRBJ2-5|many|TRBV12-3/TRBV12-4|-
CASSPLDRLQETQYF
TGTGCCAGCAGTCCCCTGGACAGACTCCAAGAGACCCAGTACTTC